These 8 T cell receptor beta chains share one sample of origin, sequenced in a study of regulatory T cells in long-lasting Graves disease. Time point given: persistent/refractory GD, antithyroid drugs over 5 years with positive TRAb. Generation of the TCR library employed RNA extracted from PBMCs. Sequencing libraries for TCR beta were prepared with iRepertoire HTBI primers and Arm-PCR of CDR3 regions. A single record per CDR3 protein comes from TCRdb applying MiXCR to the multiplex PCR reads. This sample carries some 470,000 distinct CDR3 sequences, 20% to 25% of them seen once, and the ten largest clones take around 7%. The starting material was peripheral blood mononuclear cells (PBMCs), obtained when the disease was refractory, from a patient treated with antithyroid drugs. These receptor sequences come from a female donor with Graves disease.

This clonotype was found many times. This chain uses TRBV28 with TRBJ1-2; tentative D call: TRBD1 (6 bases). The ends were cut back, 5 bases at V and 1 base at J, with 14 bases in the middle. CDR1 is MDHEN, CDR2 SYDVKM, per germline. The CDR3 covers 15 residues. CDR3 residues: CASSTGDILNYGYTF. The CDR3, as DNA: TGTGCCAGCAGTACTGGGGACATCCTTAACTATGGCTACACCTTC.

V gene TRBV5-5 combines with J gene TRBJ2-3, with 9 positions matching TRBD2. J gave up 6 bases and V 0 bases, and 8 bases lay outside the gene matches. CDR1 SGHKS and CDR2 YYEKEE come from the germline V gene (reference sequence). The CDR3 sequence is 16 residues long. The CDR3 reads CASSLVMASGIDTQYF. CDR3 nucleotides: TGTGCCAGCAGCTTGGTCATGGCTAGCGGGATCGATACGCAGTATTTT.

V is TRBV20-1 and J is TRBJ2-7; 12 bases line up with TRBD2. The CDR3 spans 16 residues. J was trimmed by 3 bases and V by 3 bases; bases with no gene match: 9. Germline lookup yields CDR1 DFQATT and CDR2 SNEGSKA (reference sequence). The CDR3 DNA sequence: TGCAGTGCTAGCGTCCGGACTAGCGGGAAGAACTACGAGCAGTACTTC. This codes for CSASVRTSGKNYEQYF.

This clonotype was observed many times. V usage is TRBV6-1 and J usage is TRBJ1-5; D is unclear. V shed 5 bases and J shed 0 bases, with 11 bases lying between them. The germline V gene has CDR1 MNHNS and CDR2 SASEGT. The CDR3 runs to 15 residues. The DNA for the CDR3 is TGTGCCAGCAGTAAGACGGAGTATAGCAATCAGCCCCAGCATTTT. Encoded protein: CASSKTEYSNQPQHF.

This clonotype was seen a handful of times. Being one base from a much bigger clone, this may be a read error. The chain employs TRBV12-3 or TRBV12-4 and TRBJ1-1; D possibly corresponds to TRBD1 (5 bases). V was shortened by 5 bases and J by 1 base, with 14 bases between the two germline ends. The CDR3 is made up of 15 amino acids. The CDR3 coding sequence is TGTGCCAGCAGTACCCGGGGACGGGAGAACACTGAAGCTTTCTTT. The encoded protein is CASSTRGRENTEAFF.

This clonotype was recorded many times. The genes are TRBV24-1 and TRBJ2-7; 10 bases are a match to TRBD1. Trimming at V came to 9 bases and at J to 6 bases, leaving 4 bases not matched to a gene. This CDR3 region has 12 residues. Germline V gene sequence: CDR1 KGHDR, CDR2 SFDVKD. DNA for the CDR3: TGTGCCACCGGGGACAGGGGTCGCGAGCAGTACTTC. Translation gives CATGDRGREQYF.

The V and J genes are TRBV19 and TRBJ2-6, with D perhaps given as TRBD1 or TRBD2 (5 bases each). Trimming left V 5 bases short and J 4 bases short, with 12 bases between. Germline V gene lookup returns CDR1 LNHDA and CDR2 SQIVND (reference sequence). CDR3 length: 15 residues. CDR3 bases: TGTGCCAGTAGTTTGAGGGGCCAGGGGGCCAACGTCCTGACTTTC. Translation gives CASSLRGQGANVLTF.

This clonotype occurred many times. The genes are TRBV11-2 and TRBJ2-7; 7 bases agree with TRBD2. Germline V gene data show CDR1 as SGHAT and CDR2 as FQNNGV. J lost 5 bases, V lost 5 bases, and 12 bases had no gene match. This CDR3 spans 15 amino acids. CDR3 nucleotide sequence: TGTGCCAGCAGCCGCAGACTAGCTGTGGCCCACGAGCAGTACTTC. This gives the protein CASSRRLAVAHEQYF.